This T cell receptor beta chain was identified during a study of OX40 agonist ivuxolimab in advanced cancers. Study in general: The dose of intravenous ivuxolimab that patients received every 2 weeks ranged from 0.01 to 10 mg/kg.

Study-wide points: Expanded peripheral T-cell antigen specificity went undetermined. Average numbers of expanded clones were greater in CD8+ T cells than in CD4+. At 0.1 to 3.0 mg/kg and by week 6, CD4+ and CD8+ T cells in the blood had expanded clonally.

In the case of this clone: Its target is unknown.

This CDR3 contains 15 residues. Germline lookup yields CDR1 SGHDN and CDR2 FVKESK. V trimming: 1 base; J trimming: 5 bases; junction bases outside the gene matches: 6. Here immunoSEQ multiplex PCR was the method, and the copy in TCRdb shows in-frame clones only, minus some. The table includes tens of thousands of clones, approximately 85% detected once. V usage is TRBV14 and J usage is TRBJ2-5, with TRBD2 matching 8 bases. The TCR sequence derives from an adult with an advanced solid tumor such as melanoma, head and neck, liver or kidney cancer. The input for sequencing was CD4+ or CD8+ T cells sorted from blood, taken in a trial of the OX40 agonist ivuxolimab. CDR3 DNA: TGTGCCAGCAGCCAAGTCGCGGGAGGATGGGAGACCCAGTACTTC. This translates into CASSQVAGGWETQYF.